A single sample gave rise to the 6 T cell receptor beta chains below, sequenced in a study of human T cells and chemical hapten exposure. Total RNA extraction was carried out from unfractionated whole blood. TCRdb re-called the 5' RACE reads with MiXCR, one entry per CDR3 protein. The table shows tens of thousands of distinct CDR3 sequences, with roughly 8.4% occurring only once. These receptors all come from a male donor in good health.

This clonotype was seen repeatedly, ten times or more. This rearrangement joins TRBV6-1 to TRBJ2-3, with TRBD2 identical over 8 bases. Germline CDR1 MNHNS, CDR2 SASEGT. CDR3 length: 13 residues. J was trimmed by 5 bases and V by 4 bases; bases with no gene match: 2. The CDR3 is CASSATSGDTQYF. CDR3 coding DNA: TGTGCCAGCAGTGCAACTAGCGGAGATACGCAGTATTTT.

The rearrangement links TRBV15 to TRBJ2-1; TRBD1 might be the D (5 bases). V gave up 0 bases and J gave up 7 bases, with 22 bases separating them. The CDR3 is 18 amino acids. The germline V gene has CDR1 LNHNV and CDR2 YYDKDF (reference sequence). Here the CDR3 reads CATSRDYRSKGWWNEQFF. The CDR3, as DNA: TGTGCCACCAGCAGAGATTATAGGTCTAAGGGGTGGTGGAATGAGCAGTTCTTC.

The chain recombines TRBV19 with TRBJ1-4; D may be TRBD1 (6 bases). Trimming took 7 bases from V and 7 from J, leaving 13 bases between them. This CDR3 spans 13 amino acids. CDR1 LNHDA and CDR2 SQIVND come from the germline V gene (reference sequence). CDR3: CASTGDRFEKLFF. The CDR3 DNA sequence: TGTGCCAGTACAGGGGATCGGTTTGAAAAACTGTTTTTT. Supplemented by reference TRBV19 and TRBJ1-4, the full variable domain reads DGGITQSPKYLFRKEGQNVTLSCEQNLNHDAMYWYRQDPGQGLRLIYYSQIVNDFQKGDIAEGYSVSREKKESFPLTVTSAQKNPTAFYLCASTGDRFEKLFFGSGTQLSVL.

The chain recombines TRBV20-1 with TRBJ2-3, with 7 bases identical to TRBD2. V lost 2 bases, J lost 3 bases, and 5 bases stayed unmatched. The CDR3 loop spans 14 amino acids. Germline loops: CDR1 DFQATT, CDR2 SNEGSKA (reference sequence). The CDR3 protein is CSARRRGSTDTQYF. The CDR3 nucleotides read TGCAGTGCTAGACGGCGCGGGAGTACAGATACGCAGTATTTT.

This clonotype occurred many times. This chain joins TRBV21-1 and TRBJ1-5; the table calls TRBD1, which could not be checked here. TRBV21-1 is shown as a pseudogene. This CDR3 comprises 14 residues. CDR3 region: CASSKDRSNQPQHF. Here the CDR3 DNA reads TGTGCCAGCAGCAAGGACAGGAGCAATCAGCCCCAGCATTTT.

This clonotype was seen at least ten times. This chain joins TRBV18 and TRBJ1-1; possibly TRBD1 for D (6 bases). Germline V gene lookup returns CDR1 KGHSH and CDR2 LQKENI. The CDR3 consists of 15 residues. V was shortened by 6 bases and J by 3 bases, with 17 bases between the two germline ends. The CDR3 region has the DNA TGTGCCAGCTCTCCCCTGAGGGGGGGTGACACTGAAGCTTTCTTT. It codes for CASSPLRGGDTEAFF. Variable domain in full (rest from reference TRBV18 and TRBJ1-1): NAGVMQNPRHLVRRRGQEARLRCSPMKGHSHVYWYRQLPEEGLKFMVYLQKENIIDESGMPKERFSAEFPKEGPSILRIQQVVRGDSAAYFCASSPLRGGDTEAFFGQGTRLTVV.